The rows below give T cell receptor beta chains drawn from one sample of a study of blood T cell repertoires in COVID-19. The table came from immunoSEQ multiplex PCR; TCRdb's copy has only in-frame clones and leaves some out. The sample shows 200,000 to 250,000 clones, less than 90% of them seen only once. Sequenced input: peripheral blood. These receptors were obtained from a woman of 80 years or more with active or convalescent COVID-19. CDR3s include the opening cysteine and the closing phenylalanine or tryptophan. Fields, in order: CDR3 DNA, CDR3 protein, V gene, clone size, D gene, J gene. The D gene is left open where the match is weak. Expanded clones are given a class, and other clones once, few, many or no size at all.

TGTGCCAGCAGCCCGGGGAGGGGGCAAGAGACCCAGTACTTC	CASSPGRGQETQYF	TRBV7-3	-	-	TRBJ2-5
TGTGCCAGCAGTTCTCACCAGGGACTCGGAAGGAATGAGCAGTTCTTC	CASSSHQGLGRNEQFF	TRBV28	-	-	TRBJ2-1
TGTGCCAGCAGTTTACGTCCGGTTCGTGGCAATCAGCCCCAGCATTTT	CASSLRPVRGNQPQHF	TRBV28	few	-	TRBJ1-5
TGCGCCAGCAGCTCAAACAGCCCCGGCGGGATTGAAGCTTTCTTT	CASSSNSPGGIEAFF	TRBV5-1	-	-	TRBJ1-1
TGTGCCAGCAGTGAAAACCGGGTTCGAGATAGCTACACCTTC	CASSENRVRDSYTF	TRBV2	once	-	TRBJ1-2
TGTGCCAGTTCCGGGACTGACTTTGGGGAGCAGTACTTC	CASSGTDFGEQYF	TRBV18	-	-	TRBJ2-7
TGCAGCGTTGAAGATCGGCAGGGGTTCGACTACGAGCAGTACTTC	CSVEDRQGFDYEQYF	TRBV29-1	-	-	TRBJ2-7
TGTGCCAGCAGTTACCCATCGACTAGCGCCTCTTACGAGCAGTACTTC	CASSYPSTSASYEQYF	TRBV6-2/TRBV6-3	-	TRBD2	TRBJ2-7
TGTGCCAGCAGCTTCGGCCAGGGCATGAACTATGGCTACACCTTC	CASSFGQGMNYGYTF	TRBV7-2	once	-	TRBJ1-2
TGTGCCAGCAGTCATCTAGCGGGAGTCTACAATGAGCAGTTCTTC	CASSHLAGVYNEQFF	TRBV27	-	TRBD2	TRBJ2-1